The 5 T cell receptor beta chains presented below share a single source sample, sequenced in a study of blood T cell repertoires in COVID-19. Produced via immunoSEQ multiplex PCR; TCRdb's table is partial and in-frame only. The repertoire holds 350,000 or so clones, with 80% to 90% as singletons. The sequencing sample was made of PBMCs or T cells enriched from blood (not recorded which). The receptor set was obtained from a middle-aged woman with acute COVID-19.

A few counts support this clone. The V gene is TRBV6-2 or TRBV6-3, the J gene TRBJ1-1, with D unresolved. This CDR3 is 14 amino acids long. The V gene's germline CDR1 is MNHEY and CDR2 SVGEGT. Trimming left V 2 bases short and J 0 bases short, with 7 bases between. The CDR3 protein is CASSYSVLNTEAFF. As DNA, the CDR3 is TGTGCCAGCAGTTACAGCGTGCTGAACACTGAAGCTTTCTTT.

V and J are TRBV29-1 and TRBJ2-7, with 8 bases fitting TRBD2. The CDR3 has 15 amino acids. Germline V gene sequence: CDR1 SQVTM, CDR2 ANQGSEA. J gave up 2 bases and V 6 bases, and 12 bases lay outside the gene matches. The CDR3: CSVTSGSGGAYEQYF. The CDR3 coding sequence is TGCAGCGTCACCTCCGGCAGCGGGGGTGCCTACGAGCAGTACTTC.

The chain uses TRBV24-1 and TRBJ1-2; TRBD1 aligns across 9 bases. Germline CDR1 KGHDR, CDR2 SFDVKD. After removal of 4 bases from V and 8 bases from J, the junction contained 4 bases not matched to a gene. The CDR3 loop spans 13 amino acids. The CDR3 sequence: CATSDRTGEGYTF. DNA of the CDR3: TGTGCCACCAGTGACCGGACAGGGGAAGGCTACACCTTC.

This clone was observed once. This chain's CDR3 is CASRAPGGEQFF. In DNA form, the CDR3 reads TGTGCCAGCAGGGCTCCGGGAGGTGAGCAGTTCTTC. The chain links TRBV6-5 to TRBJ2-1; 7 bases align to TRBD2. In germline, CDR1 is MNHEY, CDR2 SVGAGI. V dropped 6 bases and J dropped 9; count of bases not matched to a gene: 5. The CDR3 consists of 12 residues.

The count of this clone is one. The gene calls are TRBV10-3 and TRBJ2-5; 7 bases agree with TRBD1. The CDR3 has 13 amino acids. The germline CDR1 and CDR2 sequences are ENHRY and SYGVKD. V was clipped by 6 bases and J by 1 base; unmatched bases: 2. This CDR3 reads CAIRGDSQETQYF. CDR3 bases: TGTGCCATCAGGGGGGACAGCCAAGAGACCCAGTACTTC.